The T cell receptor (beta chain) under discussion was sequenced for a study of blood T cell repertoires in COVID-19. As for the study in general: Spain, Italy and the United States supplied samples that represented acute and convalescent COVID-19. PBMCs, B-cell-depleted T cells, or T cells were the source of the cDNA or gDNA that made up the material.

The authors' processing: Quantification of nucleated cells was approximated via reference gene primer amplification. The assay was immunoSEQ multiplex PCR, and TCRdb's table has in-frame clones only and misses some. V, J and clone size reflect that table, while D and trimming were determined from the DNA. The table lists tens of thousands of clones, approximately 85% of them singletons. Sequenced sample: peripheral blood. This receptor was obtained from a man between 70 and 80 years old with acute or convalescent COVID-19.

The CDR3 spells CASSFIQGANGYTF. The CDR3 coding sequence is TGCGCCAGCAGCTTCATACAGGGGGCGAATGGCTACACCTTC. This chain joins TRBV5-1 and TRBJ1-2; 9 positions agree with TRBD1. After removal of 2 bases from V and 6 bases from J, the junction contained 5 bases not matched to a gene. The CDR3 has 14 amino acids. CDR1 and CDR2 (germline): SGHRS, YFSETQ.